One and the same sample provided the 32 T cell receptor beta chains below, sequenced in a study of blood T cells in healthy people across ages. The authors ran a second PCR of roughly 6 to 11 cycles using a sample-barcoded 5' primer and a J-beta primer mix. TCRdb processed the 5' RACE reads anew with MiXCR; each CDR3 protein has one entry. The data show 1.5 million to 2 million distinct CDR3 sequences, roughly 50% seen once. Sequenced material: blood. These receptors were collected from a woman in her thirties or forties in good health.

This chain connects TRBV7-2 to TRBJ1-1; no firm D call. This CDR3 spans 12 amino acids. Between the trimmed V and J ends, which lost 5 bases and 5 bases, there was a span of 9 bases. CDR1 SGHTA and CDR2 FQGNSA come from the germline V gene. The CDR3, as DNA: TGTGCCAGCAGCCCCCGCAGTACTGAAGCTTTCTTT. Translation gives CASSPRSTEAFF.

The chain couples TRBV5-8 to TRBJ2-7, with TRBD1 matching over 7 bases. This CDR3 region has 13 residues. Unmatched junction bases numbered 6, after V lost 4 bases and J lost 5 bases. Looked up from germline, CDR1 is SGHTS and CDR2 is YDEGEE. The CDR3 nucleotides read TGTGCCAGCAGCATAAGACAGGGTCACGAGCAGTACTTC. As protein: CASSIRQGHEQYF. Combining the CDR3 with reference TRBV5-8 and TRBJ2-7 gives the whole variable domain EAGVTQSPTHLIKTRGQQATLRCSPISGHTSVYWYQQALGLGLQFLLWYDEGEERNRGNFPPRFSGRQFPNYSSELNVNALELEDSALYLCASSIRQGHEQYFGPGTRLTVT.

This clonotype came up many times. V is TRBV4-3 and J is TRBJ2-7; a weak D match, TRBD1 (5 bases). The CDR3 contains 15 residues. Germline CDR1 LGHNA, CDR2 YSLEER. Between the trimmed V and J ends, which lost 0 bases and 0 bases, there was a span of 9 bases. The CDR3 region is CASSQDTDSSYEQYF. CDR3 nucleotide sequence: TGCGCCAGCAGCCAAGACACCGACAGCTCCTACGAGCAGTACTTC.

This chain connects TRBV6-1 to TRBJ1-5; D remains unclear. This CDR3 contains 14 residues. CDR1 MNHNS and CDR2 SASEGT come from the germline V gene. Trimming removed 6 bases from V and 4 bases from J, with 13 bases in between. Here the CDR3 reads CASSLEIMNQPQHF. CDR3 nucleotides: TGTGCCAGCAGCTTGGAGATTATGAATCAGCCCCAGCATTTT.

A few counts support this clonotype. A junction end diverges from the germline sequence, so it may reflect a read error. The gene calls are TRBV5-1 and TRBJ2-3, with TRBD1 matching over 9 bases. The CDR3 contains 14 residues. Germline V CDR1 and CDR2: SGHRS, YFSETQ. Written as DNA, the CDR3 is TGTGCCAGCAGCTTACAGGGGGCACAAGATACGCAGTATTTT. It codes for CASSLQGAQDTQYF.

The chain uses TRBV7-8 and TRBJ2-5; D might be TRBD1 (7 bases). Germline CDR1 reads SGHVS; CDR2 reads FQNEAQ. The CDR3 loop spans 16 amino acids. With 5 bases removed from V and 1 base from J, the gap between germline ends came to 17 bases. CDR3: CASSMRQGGIQETQYF. The CDR3 DNA reads as TGTGCCAGCAGCATGAGACAGGGCGGGATCCAAGAGACCCAGTACTTC.

The chain combines TRBV6-1 with TRBJ1-4; D remains unclear. The ends were cut back, 2 bases at V and 6 bases at J, with 10 bases in the middle. CDR1 and CDR2 (germline): MNHNS, SASEGT. The CDR3 has 14 residues. CDR3 in amino acids: CASSESRPDEKLFF. CDR3 in DNA: TGTGCCAGCAGTGAAAGCAGGCCCGATGAAAAACTGTTTTTT.

This clonotype showed up just a few times. V gene TRBV6-6 combines with J gene TRBJ2-1; D ambiguous. This CDR3 contains 15 residues. Trimming removed 6 bases at V and 0 bases at J, with 12 bases between. The germline CDR1 and CDR2 sequences are MNHNY and SVGAGI (reference sequence). The CDR3 sequence: CASRPTSFSYNEQFF. CDR3 nucleotides: TGTGCCAGCAGGCCGACTTCCTTCTCCTACAATGAGCAGTTCTTC.

The V gene is TRBV4-1, the J gene TRBJ2-3, with 10 bases matching TRBD2. The CDR3 extends over 18 amino acids. V was clipped by 0 bases and J by 2 bases; unmatched bases: 8. Germline V CDR1 and CDR2: MGHRA, YSYEKL. The CDR3 loop reads CASSQDSLAGVFTDTQYF. Written as DNA, the CDR3 is TGCGCCAGCAGCCAAGATTCCCTAGCGGGGGTCTTCACAGATACGCAGTATTTT.

The chain couples TRBV7-2 to TRBJ2-5; maybe TRBD2 (6 bases). Trimming pared 2 bases from V and 3 bases from J, leaving 13 bases between. The length of the CDR3 is 15 residues. CDR1 is SGHTA and CDR2 is FQGNSA in the germline V gene. DNA for the CDR3: TGTGCCAGCAGCTTAATTGCGGGGCGAGAAGAGACCCAGTACTTC. It specifies CASSLIAGREETQYF. Together with reference TRBV7-2 and TRBJ2-5, the CDR3 gives the full variable domain: GAGVSQSPSNKVTEKGKDVELRCDPISGHTALYWYRQSLGQGLEFLIYFQGNSAPDKSGLPSDRFSAERTGGSVSTLTIQRTQQEDSAVYLCASSLIAGREETQYFGPGTRLLVL.

This chain links TRBV24-1 with TRBJ2-6; 10 nucleotides line up with TRBD1. CDR3 length: 19 residues. The V gene's germline CDR1 is KGHDR and CDR2 SFDVKD. The J segment lost 2 bases and the V segment lost 4 bases, leaving 10 bases of the junction unmatched. CDR3 coding DNA: TGTGCCACCAGTGAGCGGACAGGGGGTTCCTGGGCTGGGGCCAACGTCCTGACTTTC. This sequence encodes CATSERTGGSWAGANVLTF.

There are a few counts of this clonotype. J is TRBJ1-1 and V is TRBV11-1; no clear D gene. Germline CDR1 SGHAT, CDR2 FQDESV (reference sequence). V was clipped by 5 bases and J by 1 base, with 11 bases between them. This CDR3 spans 14 amino acids. The CDR3 spells CASSIRHANTEAFF. CDR3 DNA: TGTGCCAGCAGCATCCGACACGCGAACACTGAAGCTTTCTTT.

V and J are TRBV4-1 and TRBJ1-2; D uncertain. The CDR3 runs to 13 residues. Per the germline V gene, CDR1 is MGHRA and CDR2 is YSYEKL. The V end lost 2 bases, the J end lost 5 bases, and 9 bases lay between the germline ends. The CDR3 protein is CASSQSLQYGYTF. In DNA form, the CDR3 reads TGCGCCAGCAGCCAATCCCTACAGTATGGCTACACCTTC.

This sequence joins TRBV28 and TRBJ2-7, with TRBD1 matching 8 bases. The ends lost 5 bases at V and 0 bases at J; junction bases unmatched: 9. This CDR3 comprises 16 residues. CDR1 and CDR2 (germline): MDHEN, SYDVKM. This chain's CDR3 is CASSPPTGASSYEQYF. The CDR3 DNA follows: TGTGCCAGCAGTCCCCCGACAGGGGCGAGCTCCTACGAGCAGTACTTC.

This CDR3 reads CASSRTGTGARETQYF. The CDR3, as DNA: TGTGCCAGCAGCCGCACCGGGACAGGGGCCCGAGAGACCCAGTACTTC. The chain employs TRBV7-9 and TRBJ2-5; TRBD1 aligns across 10 bases. The V segment lost 5 bases and the J segment 4 bases; nucleotides outside the gene matches: 10. Germline V lookup: CDR1 SEHNR, CDR2 FQNEAQ (reference sequence). The CDR3 loop spans 16 amino acids. Based on the CDR3 plus reference TRBV7-9 and TRBJ2-5, the full variable domain is DTGVSQNPRHKITKRGQNVTFRCDPISEHNRLYWYRQTLGQGPEFLTYFQNEAQLEKSRLLSDRFSAERPKGSFSTLEIQRTEQGDSAMYLCASSRTGTGARETQYFGPGTRLLVL.

The chain is built from TRBV7-9 and TRBJ2-4; D tentatively fits TRBD1 or TRBD2 (6 bases each). The CDR3 contains 15 residues. Looked up from germline, CDR1 is SEHNR and CDR2 is FQNEAQ (reference sequence). Trimming stripped 5 bases from V and 7 bases from J, with 18 bases between. As DNA, the CDR3 is TGTGCCAGCAGCCTGGGGGATGGGGGGCGGAACATTCAGTACTTC. It translates to CASSLGDGGRNIQYF. The full variable domain, completed using reference TRBV7-9 and TRBJ2-4, is DTGVSQNPRHKITKRGQNVTFRCDPISEHNRLYWYRQTLGQGPEFLTYFQNEAQLEKSRLLSDRFSAERPKGSFSTLEIQRTEQGDSAMYLCASSLGDGGRNIQYFGAGTRLSVL.

The chain recombines TRBV5-1 with TRBJ1-2; D is possibly TRBD1 (6 bases). CDR3 size: 14 residues. Germline V lookup: CDR1 SGHRS, CDR2 YFSETQ. The germline V and J ends were trimmed by 2 bases and 7 bases, with 15 bases remaining between them. In nucleotides, the CDR3 is TGCGCCAGCAGCTTCGTCGGGGGGGCAGGTGGCTACACCTTC. This sequence encodes CASSFVGGAGGYTF.

This clonotype was seen more than once but under ten times. The chain carries TRBV28 and TRBJ2-4, with unresolved D. The J call may be mistaken, given a closer DNA end match to TRBJ2-7. CDR3 size: 12 residues. In germline, CDR1 is MDHEN, CDR2 SYDVKM. This CDR3 is CASSSQQYEQYF. The DNA of the CDR3 is TGTGCCAGCAGTTCCCAACAATACGAGCAGTACTTC.

This clonotype has more than one count but fewer than ten. The genes are TRBV12-3 or TRBV12-4 and TRBJ2-1; the D call may be TRBD1 or TRBD2 (6 bases each). The CDR3 sequence is 12 residues long. Trimming took 3 bases from V and 10 from J, leaving 10 bases between them. Here the CDR3 reads CASSFQGREQFF. The CDR3 DNA follows: TGTGCCAGCAGTTTTCAGGGGAGGGAGCAGTTCTTC.

This rearrangement joins TRBV7-9 to TRBJ1-2, with TRBD1 matching over 7 bases. The germline gives CDR1 SEHNR, CDR2 FQNEAQ (reference sequence). The CDR3 runs to 14 residues. The ends lost 8 bases at V and 7 bases at J; junction bases unmatched: 13. The CDR3 coding sequence is TGTGCCAGCCGGGCCCCGGGACAGATGCGTGGCTACACCTTC. Translated, it gives CASRAPGQMRGYTF.

Worth noting for this clonotype: The junction does not match germline at one end; this may be a read error. This chain connects TRBV3-1 to TRBJ2-5; possibly TRBD1 for D (6 bases). This CDR3 spans 16 amino acids. Germline V gene sequence: CDR1 LGHDT, CDR2 YNNKEL (reference sequence). DNA of the CDR3: TGTGCCAGCAGCCAAGCACAGGGTTCCCCCCAAAAGACCCAGTACTTC. Residues: CASSQAQGSPQKTQYF.

This clonotype has only a few counts. The J gene is TRBJ2-3, the V gene TRBV5-1; D remains ambiguous. Trimming pared 0 bases from V and 3 bases from J, leaving 11 bases between. The V gene's germline CDR1 is SGHRS and CDR2 YFSETQ. There are 15 residues in the CDR3. The DNA of the CDR3 is TGCGCCAGCAGCTTGGTGTTCGTTGGGACAGATACGCAGTATTTT. Translating it yields CASSLVFVGTDTQYF.

The table lists this clonotype with many counts. The chain links TRBV6-5 to TRBJ1-2; 7 nucleotides line up with TRBD1. The CDR3 covers 15 residues. The V gene's germline CDR1 is MNHEY and CDR2 SVGAGI. V was clipped by 2 bases and J by 0 bases; unmatched bases: 3. CDR3 sequence reads: CASSYRDRANYGYTF. Written as DNA, the CDR3 is TGTGCCAGCAGTTACCGGGACAGAGCTAACTATGGCTACACCTTC.

This clonotype was recorded a few times. J is TRBJ1-2 and V is TRBV5-1; D not certain. Germline CDR1 SGHRS, CDR2 YFSETQ. This CDR3 is 14 amino acids long. The germline V and J ends were trimmed by 3 bases and 1 base, with 10 bases remaining between them. The CDR3 here is CASSSPGDNYGYTF. The DNA for the CDR3 is TGCGCCAGCAGCTCGCCGGGAGATAACTATGGCTACACCTTC. Based on the CDR3 plus reference TRBV5-1 and TRBJ1-2, the full variable domain is KAGVTQTPRYLIKTRGQQVTLSCSPISGHRSVSWYQQTPGQGLQFLFEYFSETQRNKGNFPGRFSGRQFSNSRSEMNVSTLELGDSALYLCASSSPGDNYGYTFGSGTRLTVV.

This sequence joins TRBV29-1 and TRBJ2-1, with 14 bases identical to TRBD2. Per the germline V gene, CDR1 is SQVTM and CDR2 is ANQGSEA. Trimming at V came to 4 bases and at J to 8 bases, leaving 4 bases not matched to a gene. The CDR3 spans 14 residues. Here the CDR3 reads CSVARLAGGDEQFF. The CDR3 nucleotides are TGCAGCGTTGCCCGACTAGCGGGGGGGGATGAGCAGTTCTTC.

As to this clonotype: Mismatch with germline at one junction end may stem from a read error. V usage is TRBV20-1 and J usage is TRBJ2-7, with TRBD2 as a possible D gene (6 bases). This CDR3 region has 14 residues. Germline assignment: CDR1 DFQATT and CDR2 SNEGSKA (reference sequence). The CDR3 DNA sequence: TGCAGTGCTAAAAGGGGTGGGGACTCCCACGAGCAGTACTTC. It codes for CSAKRGGDSHEQYF.

The chain recombines TRBV10-1 with TRBJ2-5; TRBD2 matches 10 bases. The CDR3 spans 16 residues. Germline trimming cut 8 bases from V and 2 bases from J; bases unmatched to any gene: 11. Looked up from germline, CDR1 is WNHNN and CDR2 is SYGVQD (reference sequence). The CDR3 is CASASGGAIGQETQYF. CDR3 DNA sequence: TGCGCCAGCGCTAGCGGGGGAGCTATTGGACAAGAGACCCAGTACTTC.

This chain uses TRBV3-1 with TRBJ1-1; D uncertain. Germline lookup yields CDR1 LGHDT and CDR2 YNNKEL (reference sequence). V lost 0 bases to trimming and J lost 5 bases, with 13 bases between them. The CDR3 consists of 15 residues. CDR3 protein: CASSQDRASGTEAFF. Here the CDR3 DNA reads TGTGCCAGCAGCCAAGATAGGGCGAGTGGGACTGAAGCTTTCTTT.

The chain has TRBV20-1 and TRBJ2-1; the match to TRBD2 covers 7 bases. Germline CDR1 is DFQATT and CDR2 is SNEGSKA (reference sequence). V was pared by 4 bases and J by 9 bases, with 12 bases of the junction left unmatched. The CDR3 is made up of 14 amino acids. The CDR3 protein is CSAKSGTTRGEQFF. The CDR3 DNA reads TGCAGTGCTAAAAGCGGGACTACAAGGGGTGAGCAGTTCTTC.

This chain joins TRBV4-3 and TRBJ2-1; 12 bases align to TRBD2. CDR3 length: 16 residues. V lost 1 base and J lost 15; bases outside the gene matches: 13. CDR1 LGHNA and CDR2 YSLEER come from the germline V gene. CDR3 bases: TGCGCCAGCAGCCAAGCCCTACTAGCGGGGGGCCCCTCCACGTTCTTC. As protein: CASSQALLAGGPSTFF.

This clonotype has only a few counts. The chain carries TRBV20-1 and TRBJ2-1, with 9 nucleotides matching TRBD1. From germline, CDR1 is DFQATT and CDR2 SNEGSKA (reference sequence). V lost 6 bases, J lost 10 bases, and 10 bases stayed unmatched. The CDR3 spans 13 residues. CDR3 loop: CSAPGTGSGEQFF. CDR3 DNA: TGCAGTGCACCTGGGACAGGGTCGGGGGAGCAGTTCTTC.

The chain uses TRBV5-5 and TRBJ1-2, with a weak D call TRBD1 (6 bases). The CDR3 spans 15 residues. The V gene lost 6 bases and the J gene lost 5 bases, with 20 bases spanning the gap. Germline V gene sequence: CDR1 SGHKS, CDR2 YYEKEE (reference sequence). CDR3 in DNA: TGTGCCAGCACCTCCCGGGGAACAGGGTTATATGGCTACACCTTC. It codes for CASTSRGTGLYGYTF.